This entry lists 14 T cell receptor beta chains sequenced from one sample in a study of naive and memory T cell subsets. Two oligonucleotides, mixed equimolar, formed the beta constant-region primer covering TRBC1 and TRBC2. TCRdb re-analysed the UMI-ligation and nested PCR reads in MiXCR, keeping a single row per CDR3 protein. Of over 25,000 distinct CDR3 sequences listed, around 11% are singletons. Material: effector memory CD4+ T cells from blood. Subset in this sample: effector memory, CD45RA- CD27-. These receptors originate from a human donor in good health.

This clonotype was seen a few times. The chain joins TRBV12-3 or TRBV12-4 to TRBJ2-5; 7 positions match TRBD1. V shed 6 bases and J 5 bases; nucleotides not matched to a gene: 12. The CDR3 consists of 15 residues. CDR3 region: CASSRGGVLDETQYF. CDR3 in DNA: TGTGCCAGCAGCCGAGGGGGCGTCTTGGATGAGACCCAGTACTTC.

This clonotype came up a few times. The gene calls are TRBV13 and TRBJ2-1; 7 bases align to TRBD2. The CDR3 spans 15 residues. The V gene's germline CDR1 is PRHDT and CDR2 FYEKMQ (reference sequence). J lost 8 bases, V lost 3 bases, and 10 bases had no gene match. The CDR3 protein is CASSFRRGNGDEQFF. CDR3 in DNA: TGTGCCAGCAGCTTTAGGCGGGGGAACGGGGATGAGCAGTTCTTC.

This clonotype was detected only a few times. The chain employs TRBV30 and TRBJ2-2; 8 bases match TRBD1. The germline V gene encodes CDR1 GTSNPN and CDR2 SVGIG (reference sequence). The CDR3 is made up of 14 amino acids. V was pared by 3 bases and J by 6 bases, with 6 bases of the junction left unmatched. The CDR3 DNA is TGTGCCTGGAGATGGCAGGGGGCAGCCGGGGAGCTGTTTTTT. Its protein is CAWRWQGAAGELFF.

This clonotype has a handful of counts. CDR3: CASSPTGYSNQPQHF. Here the CDR3 DNA reads TGTGCCAGCTCACCGACAGGGTATAGCAATCAGCCCCAGCATTTT. The J gene is TRBJ1-5, the V gene TRBV18; TRBD1 agrees at 7 bases. The length of the CDR3 is 15 residues. Germline trimming cut 3 bases from V and 0 bases from J; bases unmatched to any gene: 2. Germline values: CDR1 KGHSH, CDR2 LQKENI.

The J gene is TRBJ2-6, the V gene TRBV7-2; 8 nucleotides match TRBD1. Looked up from germline, CDR1 is SGHTA and CDR2 is FQGNSA. V lost 4 bases and J lost 3; bases outside the gene matches: 8. The CDR3 contains 17 residues. The CDR3 loop reads CASSSRQGSYGANVLTF. DNA for the CDR3: TGTGCCAGCAGCTCGAGACAGGGGTCTTATGGGGCCAACGTCCTGACTTTC.

This clonotype was found a few times. This chain uses TRBV7-8 with TRBJ1-3; D is undetermined. Germline lookup yields CDR1 SGHVS and CDR2 FQNEAQ. V was cut by 5 bases and J by 7 bases, with 15 bases left in between. This CDR3 is 14 amino acids long. The CDR3 loop reads CASSPRGRENTIYF. The CDR3 region has the DNA TGTGCCAGCAGCCCCCGCGGGAGGGAGAACACCATATATTTT.

The chain is built from TRBV3-1 and TRBJ1-2; weak D call: TRBD1 (5 bases). V lost 6 bases, J lost 0 bases, and 17 bases lay in between. CDR1 is LGHDT and CDR2 is YNNKEL in the germline V gene (reference sequence). This CDR3 contains 16 residues. In DNA, the CDR3 is TGTGCCAGCAGTCGGCGGGGCGCAGTATCTAACTATGGCTACACCTTC. Amino acid sequence: CASSRRGAVSNYGYTF.

The CDR3 region is CASSFSGTGFLRTDTQYF. As DNA, the CDR3 is TGTGCCAGCAGCTTTTCCGGGACAGGGTTCCTTCGCACAGATACGCAGTATTTT. The rearrangement joins TRBV7-9 to TRBJ2-3, with 9 nucleotides matching TRBD1. Trimming at V came to 3 bases and at J to 1 base, leaving 11 bases not matched to a gene. The CDR3 totals 18 residues. Germline CDR1 reads SEHNR; CDR2 reads FQNEAQ (reference sequence).

This clonotype is medium-sized (0.01 to 0.1%) within its sample. The chain has TRBV7-3 and TRBJ2-7, with TRBD1 matching 10 bases. The length of the CDR3 is 15 residues. Per the germline V gene, CDR1 is SGHTA and CDR2 is FQGTGA. V shed 3 bases and J 5 bases; nucleotides not matched to a gene: 7. The CDR3 DNA reads as TGTGCCAGCAGCTTGACAGGGGGCGGCAGAGACGAGCAGTACTTC. It is translated as CASSLTGGGRDEQYF.

The sample holds a few counts of this clonotype. The chain links TRBV10-3 to TRBJ2-1; the match to TRBD2 covers 7 bases. The CDR3 consists of 15 residues. V was pared by 6 bases and J by 4 bases, with 9 bases of the junction left unmatched. The germline V gene has CDR1 ENHRY and CDR2 SYGVKD. In nucleotides, the CDR3 is TGTGCCATCAGCCCTAGCGGCGAGAATTACAATGAGCAGTTCTTC. Its translation: CAISPSGENYNEQFF.

This clonotype was observed a handful of times. The chain has TRBV5-5 and TRBJ2-5, with D unresolved. V lost 1 base to trimming and J lost 5 bases, with 9 bases between them. The germline gives CDR1 SGHKS, CDR2 YYEKEE (reference sequence). CDR3 length: 13 amino acids. The CDR3 reads CASSLQVGETQYF. CDR3 nucleotide sequence: TGTGCCAGCAGCTTGCAGGTGGGGGAGACCCAGTACTTC. Full variable domain (rest looked up from reference TRBV5-5 and TRBJ2-5): DAGVTQSPTHLIKTRGQQVTLRCSPISGHKSVSWYQQVLGQGPQFIFQYYEKEERGRGNFPDRFSARQFPNYSSELNVNALLLGDSALYLCASSLQVGETQYFGPGTRLLVL.

V is TRBV7-3 and J is TRBJ1-1, with TRBD1 as a possible D gene (5 bases). V was clipped by 1 base and J by 0 bases, with 12 bases between them. CDR3 length equals 16 residues. CDR1 and CDR2 (germline): SGHTA, FQGTGA. This chain's CDR3 is CASSLKAGKMNTEAFF. CDR3 coding DNA: TGTGCCAGCAGCTTAAAGGCAGGGAAAATGAACACTGAAGCTTTCTTT.

Many counts were recorded for this clonotype. The chain links TRBV29-1 to TRBJ2-7, with 7 bases that match TRBD1. Trimming took 7 bases from V and 3 from J; bases not matched to a gene: 6. Germline V lookup: CDR1 SQVTM, CDR2 ANQGSEA. The CDR3 runs 12 residues. The CDR3 DNA sequence: TGCAGCGCTCAGGGGGTCCTCTACGAGCAGTACTTC. It codes for CSAQGVLYEQYF.

There are a few counts of this clonotype. The chain uses TRBV7-9 and TRBJ2-5; a possible D gene is TRBD2 (5 bases). Trimming shortened V by 2 bases and J by 1 base, and 8 bases separated the two germline ends. Germline V gene data show CDR1 as SEHNR and CDR2 as FQNEAQ (reference sequence). This CDR3 is built from 14 residues. The CDR3 region is CASSLPGSQETQYF. The CDR3 DNA follows: TGTGCCAGCAGCTTACCGGGATCCCAAGAGACCCAGTACTTC.